These T cell receptor beta chains were read from a single sample in a study of T cell responses to AZD1222 COVID-19 vaccine. Some clones are missing from TCRdb's copy, which holds only in-frame ones; the method was immunoSEQ multiplex PCR. The sample records 130,000 to 150,000 clones, roughly 91% being singletons. The sequenced sample was peripheral blood, obtained on day 0 of AZD1222 vaccination. These receptors were obtained from an adult in good health. Both conserved end residues are part of each CDR3.

v_gene: TRBV29-1; j_gene: TRBJ2-7; CDR3aa: CSVAPSGYEQYF
v_gene: TRBV7-6; j_gene: TRBJ2-1; CDR3aa: CASSWAREAPRGDEQFF
v_gene: TRBV6-4; j_gene: TRBJ2-1; CDR3aa: CASSDSASGGLEFF
v_gene: TRBV11-2; j_gene: TRBJ1-1; CDR3aa: CASSRTVNTEAFF
v_gene: TRBV27; j_gene: TRBJ1-5; CDR3aa: CASSLTAINQPQHF
v_gene: TRBV5-6; j_gene: TRBJ1-1; CDR3aa: CASSFGQGNTEAFF
v_gene: TRBV4-3; j_gene: TRBJ1-1; CDR3aa: CASSQTDPTNTEAFF
v_gene: TRBV19; j_gene: TRBJ1-5; CDR3aa: CASRTTGFGAQPQHF
v_gene: TRBV7-9; j_gene: TRBJ1-2; CDR3aa: CASSPSGWGASSGYTF
v_gene: TRBV19; j_gene: TRBJ1-2; CDR3aa: CASREVGRGPYGYTF
v_gene: TRBV12-3/TRBV12-4; j_gene: TRBJ2-1; CDR3aa: CASSLGGADEQFF
v_gene: TRBV27; j_gene: TRBJ2-2; CDR3aa: CASSLWGGADGELFF
v_gene: TRBV12-3/TRBV12-4; j_gene: TRBJ2-2; CDR3aa: CASSLGRAGELFF
v_gene: TRBV5-5; j_gene: TRBJ1-5; CDR3aa: CASSGDRPVVQPQHF
v_gene: TRBV7-9; j_gene: TRBJ1-1; CDR3aa: CASSLPRLNTEAFF
v_gene: TRBV7-9; j_gene: TRBJ2-5; CDR3aa: CASSLGPTRGETQYF
v_gene: TRBV20-1; j_gene: TRBJ2-5; CDR3aa: CSASPGTGRETQYF
v_gene: TRBV19; j_gene: TRBJ1-5; CDR3aa: CASSPEAQPQHF
v_gene: TRBV2; j_gene: TRBJ2-1; CDR3aa: CASSESRSEVFF
v_gene: TRBV25-1; j_gene: TRBJ1-1; CDR3aa: CASGSRQGEAFF
v_gene: TRBV9; j_gene: TRBJ1-4; CDR3aa: CASSVERGTNEKLFF
v_gene: TRBV19; j_gene: TRBJ2-1; CDR3aa: CASSSGQGHNEQFF
v_gene: TRBV6-5; j_gene: TRBJ1-3; CDR3aa: CASSWDSSGNTIYF
v_gene: TRBV19; j_gene: TRBJ2-7; CDR3aa: CASSLAHSRYEQYF
v_gene: TRBV10-3; j_gene: TRBJ2-1; CDR3aa: CAIRKGRDYNEQFF
v_gene: TRBV7-9; j_gene: TRBJ2-7; CDR3aa: CASSITGITSYEQYF
v_gene: TRBV6-2/TRBV6-3; j_gene: TRBJ2-1; CDR3aa: CASSGTGTSGPLPYNEQFF
v_gene: TRBV15; j_gene: TRBJ2-3; CDR3aa: CATSRGWTLGGTDTQYF
v_gene: TRBV9; j_gene: TRBJ1-1; CDR3aa: CASSVGDRLRGNTEAFF
v_gene: TRBV2; j_gene: TRBJ2-7; CDR3aa: CASGVAGVYEQYF
v_gene: TRBV19; j_gene: TRBJ2-5; CDR3aa: CASSGRDGEETQYF
v_gene: TRBV2; j_gene: TRBJ1-4; CDR3aa: CASSEALIGGKLFF
v_gene: TRBV4-1; j_gene: TRBJ2-7; CDR3aa: CASSQDDRGSLYEQYF
v_gene: TRBV7-9; j_gene: TRBJ2-3; CDR3aa: CASSLAPEGHTQYF
v_gene: TRBV7-6; j_gene: TRBJ1-1; CDR3aa: CASSATGKAFF